These 28 T cell receptor beta chains were all obtained from the same sample, sequenced in a study of cytomegalovirus exposure and HLA in healthy donors. Use of 60 Vbeta and 13 Jbeta primers characterized the PCR. Libraries were prepared by immunoSEQ multiplex PCR; TCRdb keeps only in-frame clonotypes and omits some of them. The sample lists 200,000 to 300,000 clones, around 80% seen once, with 0.47% in the top ten. The sample consisted of PBMCs. These receptors came from a boy aged 5-17 years in good health and CMV-seronegative.

The chain uses TRBV27 and TRBJ1-2; possible D gene TRBD1, 6 bases. The length of the CDR3 is 15 residues. Trimming removed 3 bases at V and 1 base at J, with 12 bases between. CDR1 and CDR2 (germline): MNHEY, SMNVEV (reference sequence). The CDR3: CASSLSGQFNYGYTF. The CDR3 nucleotides are TGTGCCAGCAGTTTGTCCGGACAGTTTAACTATGGCTACACCTTC.

The V gene is TRBV11-2, the J gene TRBJ2-3, with 14 bases that match TRBD2. The CDR3 spans 17 residues. V was clipped by 4 bases and J by 2 bases; unmatched bases: 5. Germline loops: CDR1 SGHAT, CDR2 FQNNGV. CDR3 sequence reads: CASSSGLAGGPTDTQYF. CDR3 DNA sequence: TGTGCCAGCAGCTCAGGACTAGCGGGAGGCCCCACAGATACGCAGTATTTT.

This clone turned up a few times. The chain employs TRBV6-5 and TRBJ1-5; TRBD1 agrees at 11 bases. The germline V gene has CDR1 MNHEY and CDR2 SVGAGI. This CDR3 has 15 residues. V trimming: 4 bases; J trimming: 6 bases; junction bases outside the gene matches: 5. The CDR3 DNA reads as TGTGCCAGCAGTTCGGGACAGGGGGACCGTCAGCCCCAGCATTTT. Its protein product is CASSSGQGDRQPQHF.

The CDR3 is CASSRLGEGGNEQFF. The CDR3 bases are TGCGCCAGCAGCCGCTTGGGGGAGGGGGGTAATGAGCAGTTCTTC. The chain is built from TRBV4-1 and TRBJ2-1, with a possible D match to TRBD2 (7 bases). Germline CDR1 and CDR2: MGHRA and YSYEKL. The CDR3 contains 15 residues. The germline V and J ends were trimmed by 4 bases and 7 bases, with 17 bases remaining between them.

The chain joins TRBV7-2 to TRBJ2-7; TRBD2 agrees at 10 bases. V lost 3 bases and J lost 6; bases outside the gene matches: 17. Germline-derived CDR1 and CDR2 are SGHTA and FQGNSA. The CDR3 has 18 amino acids. The CDR3 bases are TGTGCCAGCAGCTTGTTTGGGCTAGCGGGAGAAATTGGCGGCGAGCAGTACTTC. Protein sequence: CASSLFGLAGEIGGEQYF.

This clone was seen more than once but under ten times. The chain is built from TRBV7-6 and TRBJ2-5; weak D call: TRBD1 (5 bases). The CDR3 spans 13 residues. V lost 5 bases to trimming and J lost 3 bases, with 10 bases between them. The germline V gene has CDR1 SGHVS and CDR2 FNYEAQ. The CDR3 protein is CASSLDREETQYF. CDR3 sequence (DNA): TGTGCCAGCAGCCTCGACAGAGAAGAGACCCAGTACTTC. Looking up the rest from reference TRBV7-6 and TRBJ2-5 gives the full variable domain: GAGVSQSPRYKVTKRGQDVALRCDPISGHVSLYWYRQALGQGPEFLTYFNYEAQQDKSGLPNDRFSAERPEGSISTLTIQRTEQRDSAMYRCASSLDREETQYFGPGTRLLVL.

V usage is TRBV7-7 and J usage is TRBJ2-5; 11 bases agree with TRBD2. The germline gives CDR1 SSHAT, CDR2 FNYEAQ (reference sequence). The CDR3 contains 14 residues. The trim removed 5 bases at V and 3 bases at J, leaving 2 bases unmatched. The CDR3 spells CASSQTSGKETQYF. CDR3 sequence (DNA): TGTGCCAGCAGCCAGACTAGCGGGAAAGAGACCCAGTACTTC.

This clone was recorded once. The V gene is TRBV6-4, the J gene TRBJ2-1; 9 nucleotides match TRBD1. This CDR3 contains 16 residues. The trim removed 6 bases at V and 5 bases at J, leaving 11 bases unmatched. The germline CDR1 and CDR2 sequences are MRHNA and SNTAGT. In nucleotides, the CDR3 is TGTGCCAGCAGGGGGACAGGGAAGGTTAAGGACAATGAGCAGTTCTTC. This gives the protein CASRGTGKVKDNEQFF.

The chain has TRBV7-9 and TRBJ1-4; D uncertain. Trimming took 5 bases from V and 0 from J, leaving 13 bases between them. Germline V gives CDR1 SEHNR, CDR2 FQNEAQ (reference sequence). CDR3 length: 16 amino acids. The CDR3 nucleotides are TGTGCCAGCAGCCGTCGCGGTCATGCAACTAATGAAAAACTGTTTTTT. Protein sequence: CASSRRGHATNEKLFF.

The chain combines TRBV30 with TRBJ1-1; D unclear. Trimming left V 0 bases short and J 0 bases short, with 8 bases between. CDR1 and CDR2 from the germline V gene are GTSNPN and SVGIG (reference sequence). This CDR3 has 14 residues. The DNA for the CDR3 is TGTGCCTGGAGTGTTAGTACGATGAACACTGAAGCTTTCTTT. Translating it yields CAWSVSTMNTEAFF.

The chain joins TRBV5-4 to TRBJ1-1; 12 bases align to TRBD1. Germline CDR1 SGHNT, CDR2 YYREEE (reference sequence). The CDR3 is made up of 18 amino acids. Germline trimming cut 3 bases from V and 1 base from J; bases unmatched to any gene: 10. The CDR3 region is CASSSIRDRGPSNTEAFF. CDR3 DNA: TGTGCCAGCAGCTCTATCCGGGACAGGGGGCCCTCGAACACTGAAGCTTTCTTT.

The chain links TRBV2 to TRBJ2-4; TRBD2 matches 15 bases. CDR3 length: 16 amino acids. The J segment lost 1 base and the V segment lost 10 bases, leaving 5 bases of the junction unmatched. Germline values: CDR1 SNHLY, CDR2 FYNNEI. The CDR3 nucleotides are TGTGCCATCGGGACTAGCGGGGGGACCGCCAAAAACATTCAGTACTTC. This gives the protein CAIGTSGGTAKNIQYF. The full variable domain, rest sourced from reference TRBV2 and TRBJ2-4, is EPEVTQTPSHQVTQMGQEVILRCVPISNHLYFYWYRQILGQKVEFLVSFYNNEISEKSEIFDDQFSVERPDGSNFTLKIRSTKLEDSAMYFCAIGTSGGTAKNIQYFGAGTRLSVL.

The table lists this clone with a few counts. This chain links TRBV11-2 with TRBJ1-1; D is possibly TRBD1 (6 bases). Germline-derived CDR1 and CDR2 are SGHAT and FQNNGV. Trimming pared 2 bases from V and 4 bases from J, leaving 11 bases between. The length of the CDR3 is 14 residues. The DNA for the CDR3 is TGTGCCAGCAGCTTACAACAGGGCGCCACTGAAGCTTTCTTT. Protein product: CASSLQQGATEAFF.

This clone was seen more than once but under ten times. At one end the junction does not follow the germline gene, possibly because of a read error. The chain couples TRBV6-1 to TRBJ1-1; D perhaps matches TRBD1 (6 bases). CDR1 and CDR2 (germline): MNHNS, SASEGT. The CDR3 length is 13 residues. The CDR3 loop reads CASSLDRNAEAFF. In DNA, the CDR3 is TGTGCCAGCAGTCTCGACAGGAACGCTGAAGCTTTCTTT.

V usage is TRBV30 and J usage is TRBJ1-1, with D perhaps matching TRBD1 (5 bases). The germline CDR1 and CDR2 sequences are GTSNPN and SVGIG (reference sequence). Trimming removed 0 bases from V and 7 bases from J, with 15 bases in between. The CDR3 totals 14 residues. CDR3 DNA: TGTGCCTGGAGTGTACTAAAGGGGAGGGGTGAAGCTTTCTTT. Its translation: CAWSVLKGRGEAFF.

The V gene is TRBV10-2, the J gene TRBJ1-2, with D hard to call. Germline values: CDR1 WSHSY, CDR2 SAAADI. The V end lost 4 bases, the J end lost 6 bases, and 6 bases lay between the germline ends. CDR3 length equals 11 residues. The CDR3 DNA reads as TGCGCCAGCAGTGCCCTCCATGGCTACACCTTC. Its translation: CASSALHGYTF.

This rearrangement joins TRBV18 to TRBJ1-2, with a weak D call TRBD1 (6 bases). Germline lookup yields CDR1 KGHSH and CDR2 LQKENI. This CDR3 spans 13 amino acids. The V gene lost 3 bases and the J gene lost 2 bases, with 7 bases spanning the gap. CDR3 DNA: TGTGCCAGCTCACCGGACAGAAACTATGGCTACACCTTC. Residues: CASSPDRNYGYTF.

The chain links TRBV2 to TRBJ2-5; D may be TRBD1 (6 bases). Germline values: CDR1 SNHLY, CDR2 FYNNEI. This CDR3 is built from 12 residues. V lost 8 bases and J lost 5, with 12 bases in between. In DNA form, the CDR3 reads TGTGCCAGCCCGAACAGGGTGGAGACCCAGTACTTC. Its translation is CASPNRVETQYF.

The rearrangement joins TRBV9 to TRBJ2-7; 10 bases align to TRBD2. The CDR3 loop spans 14 amino acids. The V gene end was trimmed by 7 bases and the J gene end by 3 bases; junction bases not matched to a gene: 7. CDR1 and CDR2 (germline): SGDLS, YYNGEE. The CDR3 sequence: CASASGGVLYEQYF. The CDR3 region has the DNA TGTGCCAGCGCGAGCGGGGGGGTGCTCTACGAGCAGTACTTC.

The chain is built from TRBV6-4 and TRBJ2-5, with TRBD2 matching over 8 bases. Looked up from germline, CDR1 is MRHNA and CDR2 is SNTAGT. The ends lost 0 bases at V and 3 bases at J; junction bases unmatched: 3. There are 15 residues in the CDR3. The DNA for the CDR3 is TGTGCCAGCAGTGACTCCGCGGGAGGCAAAGAGACCCAGTACTTC. Protein: CASSDSAGGKETQYF.

The sample holds a few counts of this clone. CDR3 nucleotide sequence: TGTGCCAGCAGTAGGGAAGCGGGGGGTCGGTGGACCCAGTACTTC. This sequence encodes CASSREAGGRWTQYF. J is TRBJ2-5 and V is TRBV2, with 9 bases identical to TRBD2. The CDR3 runs to 15 residues. In germline, CDR1 is SNHLY, CDR2 FYNNEI. Trimming took 5 bases from V and 7 from J; bases not matched to a gene: 11.

V usage is TRBV19 and J usage is TRBJ1-1, with a weak D call TRBD1 (5 bases). This CDR3 has 11 amino acids. Trimming pared 6 bases from V and 8 bases from J, leaving 10 bases between. Germline loops: CDR1 LNHDA, CDR2 SQIVND (reference sequence). The CDR3 is CASRVQGEAFF. Here the CDR3 DNA reads TGTGCCAGTAGGGTCCAGGGCGAAGCTTTCTTT.

The CDR3 region has the DNA TGTGCCAGCAGCTTGGTCGGACTCCAAAGCACAGATACGCAGTATTTT. It translates to CASSLVGLQSTDTQYF. V usage is TRBV5-4 and J usage is TRBJ2-3; tentatively, D is TRBD2 (5 bases). Germline V gives CDR1 SGHNT, CDR2 YYREEE (reference sequence). Trimming shortened V by 0 bases and J by 0 bases, and 11 bases separated the two germline ends. The CDR3 runs to 16 residues. The full variable domain, with the rest looked up from reference TRBV5-4 and TRBJ2-3, is ETGVTQSPTHLIKTRGQQVTLRCSSQSGHNTVSWYQQALGQGPQFIFQYYREEENGRGNFPPRFSGLQFPNYSSELNVNALELDDSALYLCASSLVGLQSTDTQYFGPGTRLTVL.

The chain is built from TRBV9 and TRBJ2-5; 7 bases fit TRBD2. Germline values: CDR1 SGDLS, CDR2 YYNGEE. V lost 3 bases to trimming and J lost 4 bases; unmatched junction nucleotides: 6. The CDR3 covers 14 residues. This chain's CDR3 is CASSAPSGGETQYF. In DNA form, the CDR3 reads TGTGCCAGCAGCGCCCCTAGCGGTGGAGAGACCCAGTACTTC.

The CDR3 loop reads CAIGTSSYEQYF. CDR3 nucleotides: TGTGCCATCGGCACGTCCTCCTACGAGCAGTACTTC. The chain couples TRBV10-3 to TRBJ2-7; the D is unclear. V shed 8 bases and J shed 0 bases, with 8 bases lying between them. Germline CDR1 ENHRY, CDR2 SYGVKD. CDR3 length: 12 amino acids.

A few counts support this clone. The chain links TRBV4-2 to TRBJ2-1, with 8 bases matching TRBD2. Losses at the gene ends were 0 bases for V and 8 bases for J; bases not matched to a gene: 15. The length of the CDR3 is 18 residues. Germline loops: CDR1 LGHNA, CDR2 YNFKEQ. DNA for the CDR3: TGTGCCAGCAGCCAAGAGGAGTCCGGCGGGGGGTATATAGATGAGCAGTTCTTC. Translating gives CASSQEESGGGYIDEQFF.

The rearrangement joins TRBV6-1 to TRBJ1-6, with D tentatively TRBD1 (5 bases). Looked up from germline, CDR1 is MNHNS and CDR2 is SASEGT. V was pared by 5 bases and J by 9 bases, with 11 bases between. The CDR3 is 13 amino acids. CDR3 protein: CASSTRQLSPLHF. The DNA of the CDR3 is TGTGCCAGCAGTACCCGACAGCTTTCACCCCTCCACTTT.

The rearrangement uses TRBV27 and TRBJ2-1, with D possibly matching TRBD2 (7 bases). The CDR3 is 17 amino acids. Trimming took 4 bases from V and 0 from J, leaving 16 bases between them. Germline V lookup: CDR1 MNHEY, CDR2 SMNVEV (reference sequence). CDR3 in amino acids: CASSSGRGGRSYNEQFF. Written as DNA, the CDR3 is TGTGCCAGCAGTTCAGGACGCGGGGGCCGCTCCTACAATGAGCAGTTCTTC.